A single sample is the source of the 25 T cell receptor beta chains below, sequenced in a study of Ad26.COV2.S vaccination and SARS-CoV-2 variants (dated by TCRdb to the early 2020s). The treatment or condition label for this specimen denotes: over 15 received Ad26.COV2.S at low or high dose, single or two shots; about 5 received placebo; per-sample allocation not given. For vaccine and placebo recipients, repertoires were sequenced using samples collected on day 63 after the first injection. Library creation used the immunoSEQ multiplex PCR assay. In its TCRdb copy, this immuneACCESS table keeps in-frame sequences only and misses some clones. Where compared with another copy, unresolved V genes explain less than half of these, and the others have no known cause. Within this sample are fewer than 500,000 clones, with 90% of them counted one time only. The ten largest clones take up more than 9% of the sample.

Sample: peripheral blood, taken in a trial of Ad26.COV2.S vaccine versus placebo. The receptors were sampled from a person aged 18-60 years who received the Ad26.COV2.S COVID-19 vaccine or a placebo.

This clone was observed a single time. J is TRBJ2-5 and V is TRBV6-2 or TRBV6-3; D call uncertain. The length of the CDR3 is 12 residues. V shed 5 bases and J shed 7 bases, with 11 bases lying between them. The germline CDR1 and CDR2 sequences are MNHEY and SVGEGT. The CDR3 reads CASSNRVGTQYF. In nucleotides, the CDR3 is TGTGCCAGCAGTAACAGAGTAGGGACCCAGTACTTC.

The rearrangement uses TRBV19 and TRBJ2-1, with TRBD2 matching 10 bases. Germline CDR1 LNHDA, CDR2 SQIVND (reference sequence). J was trimmed by 3 bases and V by 3 bases; bases with no gene match: 2. This CDR3 region has 15 residues. As DNA, the CDR3 is TGTGCCAGTAGTATGGAGCGGGAGGGCTACAATGAGCAGTTCTTC. Translating gives CASSMEREGYNEQFF.

This chain connects TRBV5-4 to TRBJ2-7; possibly TRBD1 or TRBD2 for D (5 bases each). The CDR3 is 14 residues long. V lost 3 bases, J lost 5 bases, and 15 bases lay in between. The germline CDR1 and CDR2 sequences are SGHNT and YYREEE (reference sequence). Written as DNA, the CDR3 is TGTGCCAGCAGCTCGGGGACGGGACCCGACGAGCAGTACTTC. This translates into CASSSGTGPDEQYF.

This chain links TRBV6-5 with TRBJ1-3; maybe TRBD1 (5 bases). CDR3 size: 15 residues. Deletions cut 0 bases from V and 2 bases from J, with 8 bases between. Germline V lookup: CDR1 MNHEY, CDR2 SVGAGI. The CDR3 reads CASSYSGDPGNTIYF. The CDR3 DNA reads TGTGCCAGCAGTTACTCAGGGGACCCTGGAAACACCATATATTTT.

This sequence joins TRBV27 and TRBJ2-1, with TRBD2 matching 7 bases. The junction had 12 bases not matched to a gene; V was cut back by 1 base and J by 0 bases. This CDR3 comprises 19 residues. Per the germline V gene, CDR1 is MNHEY and CDR2 is SMNVEV (reference sequence). The CDR3 loop is CASSLYAAGDLSSYNEQFF. CDR3 coding DNA: TGTGCCAGCAGTTTATACGCTGCGGGAGATTTGAGCTCCTACAATGAGCAGTTCTTC.

The chain has TRBV3-1 (or the pseudogene TRBV3-2) and TRBJ1-1; 11 nucleotides agree with TRBD1. J was trimmed by 5 bases and V by 0 bases; bases with no gene match: 2. Germline loops: CDR1 LGHDT, CDR2 YNNKEL (reference sequence). The CDR3 length is 15 residues. DNA of the CDR3: TGTGCCAGCAGCCAAGACGGGACAGGGGGAACTGAAGCTTTCTTT. It yields the protein CASSQDGTGGTEAFF.

V is TRBV3-1 (or the pseudogene TRBV3-2) and J is TRBJ2-7, with no clear D. Trimming shortened V by 1 base and J by 6 bases, and 10 bases separated the two germline ends. Per the germline V gene, CDR1 is LGHDT and CDR2 is YNNKEL (reference sequence). CDR3 length: 13 residues. DNA of the CDR3: TGTGCCAGCAGCCAAGTGCCCCCCGGCGAGCAGTACTTC. Translating gives CASSQVPPGEQYF.

The chain joins TRBV20-1 to TRBJ2-7; 13 bases line up with TRBD2. From germline, CDR1 is DFQATT and CDR2 SNEGSKA (reference sequence). Losses at the gene ends were 3 bases for V and 5 bases for J; bases not matched to a gene: 7. This CDR3 comprises 15 residues. The CDR3, as DNA: TGCAGTGCTAGTGGGACTAGCGGGACAACCCACGAGCAGTACTTC. Protein: CSASGTSGTTHEQYF.

This clone has just a few counts. This sequence joins TRBV5-8 and TRBJ1-3; D uncertain. Trimming removed 0 bases at V and 1 base at J, with 8 bases between. CDR3 length equals 15 residues. CDR1 is SGHTS, CDR2 YDEGEE, per germline. CDR3 DNA: TGTGCCAGCAGCTTGGCCCCCGGGTCTGGAAACACCATATATTTT. Translation gives CASSLAPGSGNTIYF.

This clone was found once. The chain has TRBV29-1 and TRBJ1-2; a possible D gene is TRBD1 (5 bases). From germline, CDR1 is SQVTM and CDR2 ANQGSEA. V lost 0 bases and J lost 7, with 21 bases in between. The CDR3 totals 16 residues. The CDR3 loop reads CSVEEGQGAFFGGYTF. CDR3 nucleotides: TGCAGCGTTGAAGAGGGGCAGGGTGCCTTTTTCGGTGGCTACACCTTC.

The V call is TRBV7-2, the J call TRBJ2-6, with TRBD2 matching over 8 bases. Germline V gives CDR1 SGHTA, CDR2 FQGNSA. The CDR3 spans 18 residues. V dropped 2 bases and J dropped 2; count of bases not matched to a gene: 8. CDR3 in amino acids: CASSLQGLAITGANVLTF. For the CDR3, the DNA is TGTGCCAGCAGCTTACAAGGACTAGCCATTACTGGGGCCAACGTCCTGACTTTC. The complete variable domain, with remaining parts taken from reference TRBV7-2 and TRBJ2-6, reads GAGVSQSPSNKVTEKGKDVELRCDPISGHTALYWYRQSLGQGLEFLIYFQGNSAPDKSGLPSDRFSAERTGGSVSTLTIQRTQQEDSAVYLCASSLQGLAITGANVLTFGAGSRLTVL.

This chain links TRBV7-8 with TRBJ1-1, with D unclear. The CDR3 spans 13 residues. V gave up 2 bases and J gave up 1 base, with 5 bases separating them. CDR1 is SGHVS and CDR2 is FQNEAQ in the germline V gene. The CDR3 spells CASSLPGNTEAFF. The CDR3 nucleotides are TGTGCCAGCAGCTTACCGGGGAACACTGAAGCTTTCTTT.

V gene TRBV3-1 (or the pseudogene TRBV3-2) combines with J gene TRBJ2-5; TRBD2 aligns across 9 bases. CDR3 length: 16 residues. V lost 5 bases, J lost 3 bases, and 10 bases stayed unmatched. The germline gives CDR1 LGHDT, CDR2 YNNKEL (reference sequence). The CDR3 protein is CASSWATSGTKETQYF. CDR3 DNA sequence: TGTGCCAGCAGCTGGGCGACTAGCGGAACGAAAGAGACCCAGTACTTC.

The V gene is TRBV30, the J gene TRBJ2-7, with D possibly TRBD2 on 5 matching bases. The CDR3 runs to 14 residues. Looked up from germline, CDR1 is GTSNPN and CDR2 is SVGIG (reference sequence). V lost 1 base to trimming and J lost 2 bases, with 12 bases between them. The CDR3 bases are TGTGCCTGGAGTGGGACGGACTCTCCCTACGAGCAGTACTTC. Its translation is CAWSGTDSPYEQYF. Combining the CDR3 with reference TRBV30 and TRBJ2-7 gives the whole variable domain SQTIHQWPATLVQPVGSPLSLECTVEGTSNPNLYWYRQAAGRGLQLLFYSVGIGQISSEVPQNLSASRPQDRQFILSSKKLLLSDSGFYLCAWSGTDSPYEQYFGPGTRLTVT.

This chain connects TRBV7-9 to TRBJ1-2, with unresolved D. The germline V gene has CDR1 SEHNR and CDR2 FQNEAQ (reference sequence). V was pared by 5 bases and J by 2 bases, with 6 bases between. The CDR3 length is 12 residues. CDR3 coding DNA: TGTGCCAGCAGCCCCGACAACTATGGCTACACCTTC. It translates to CASSPDNYGYTF.

This clone was detected only a few times. The gene calls are TRBV7-9 and TRBJ2-7; D gene uncertain. Trimming removed 5 bases from V and 0 bases from J, with 11 bases in between. Germline V gives CDR1 SEHNR, CDR2 FQNEAQ (reference sequence). CDR3 length equals 14 residues. CDR3 sequence reads: CASSHTRSSYEQYF. In DNA form, the CDR3 reads TGTGCCAGCAGCCATACAAGGAGCTCCTACGAGCAGTACTTC.

The V and J genes are TRBV30 and TRBJ1-6; weak D call: TRBD1 (5 bases). The CDR3 is 15 residues long. Trimming took off 4 bases at V and 5 bases at J, with 15 bases between the two ends. Germline-derived CDR1 and CDR2 are GTSNPN and SVGIG (reference sequence). CDR3 protein: CAWTAMGLDNSPLHF. CDR3 nucleotides: TGTGCCTGGACCGCGATGGGGCTTGATAATTCACCCCTCCACTTT.

V gene TRBV27 combines with J gene TRBJ2-2; tentatively, D is TRBD1 (5 bases). Germline assignment: CDR1 MNHEY and CDR2 SMNVEV (reference sequence). The CDR3 runs 18 residues. Trimming cost V 1 base and J 1 base, with 16 bases left between them. Here the CDR3 DNA reads TGTGCCAGCAGTTTATGGGGCTCCCGCCGATTGAACACCGGGGAGCTGTTTTTT. Translation: CASSLWGSRRLNTGELFF.

The chain combines TRBV7-3 with TRBJ2-1; D unresolved. This CDR3 has 13 residues. CDR1 and CDR2 from the germline V gene are SGHTA and FQGTGA. V lost 2 bases and J 4 bases, leaving 6 bases between the germline ends. CDR3 residues: CASSLEEYNEQFF. The CDR3 DNA sequence: TGTGCCAGCAGCTTAGAGGAATACAATGAGCAGTTCTTC. Based on the CDR3 plus reference TRBV7-3 and TRBJ2-1, the full variable domain is GAGVSQTPSNKVTEKGKYVELRCDPISGHTALYWYRQSLGQGPEFLIYFQGTGAADDSGLPNDRFFAVRPEGSVSTLKIQRTERGDSAVYLCASSLEEYNEQFFGPGTRLTVL.

The chain couples TRBV11-2 to TRBJ2-1; the match to TRBD2 covers 11 bases. The V and J ends lost 5 bases and 10 bases, in that order; junction bases with no gene match: 10. CDR1 is SGHAT and CDR2 is FQNNGV in the germline V gene. The CDR3 consists of 15 residues. CDR3 bases: TGTGCCAGCAGCCCTGGACTAGCGGGCCTTTCCGAGCAGTTCTTC. This encodes CASSPGLAGLSEQFF.

This clone turned up a few times. V gene TRBV6-5 combines with J gene TRBJ1-5; D possibly corresponds to TRBD1 (5 bases). In germline, CDR1 is MNHEY, CDR2 SVGAGI. This CDR3 comprises 14 residues. V was shortened by 6 bases and J by 6 bases, with 15 bases between the two germline ends. In DNA form, the CDR3 reads TGTGCCAGCAGCCGGGACCTATGGGGTCAGCCCCAGCATTTT. Encoded protein: CASSRDLWGQPQHF.

The gene calls are TRBV19 and TRBJ2-2, with D unresolved. Germline V gives CDR1 LNHDA, CDR2 SQIVND (reference sequence). The CDR3 has 12 amino acids. V dropped 4 bases and J dropped 3 bases, with 3 bases sitting between them. The CDR3 nucleotides read TGTGCCAGTAGTACCTACACCGGGGAGCTGTTTTTT. Protein: CASSTYTGELFF. The full variable domain, in which reference TRBV19 and TRBJ2-2 provide the parts outside the CDR3, is DGGITQSPKYLFRKEGQNVTLSCEQNLNHDAMYWYRQDPGQGLRLIYYSQIVNDFQKGDIAEGYSVSREKKESFPLTVTSAQKNPTAFYLCASSTYTGELFFGEGSRLTVL.

CDR3 bases: TGTGCCAGTGTGGATTCCTACGAGCAGTACTTC. It is translated as CASVDSYEQYF. The genes are TRBV6-6 and TRBJ2-7; D is unclear. Between the trimmed V and J ends, which lost 9 bases and 1 base, there was a span of 7 bases. Germline CDR1 MNHNY, CDR2 SVGAGI (reference sequence). The CDR3 is made up of 11 amino acids.

The chain recombines TRBV7-2 with TRBJ2-5; 14 bases fit TRBD2. The CDR3 totals 17 residues. CDR1 is SGHTA, CDR2 FQGNSA, per germline. Losses at the gene ends were 4 bases for V and 5 bases for J; bases not matched to a gene: 9. The CDR3 region has the DNA TGTGCCAGCAGCTCGGGGACTAGCGGGAGTCTCGGGGAGACCCAGTACTTC. Its protein is CASSSGTSGSLGETQYF.

This clone was counted only a few times. V and J are TRBV7-9 and TRBJ1-6; D remains unclear. Germline lookup yields CDR1 SEHNR and CDR2 FQNEAQ (reference sequence). Trimming took off 3 bases at V and 7 bases at J, with 4 bases between the two ends. CDR3 length: 12 amino acids. The chain's CDR3 is CASSLDNSPLHF. The CDR3, as DNA: TGTGCCAGCAGCTTGGACAATTCACCCCTCCACTTT. Full variable domain (rest looked up from reference TRBV7-9 and TRBJ1-6): DTGVSQNPRHKITKRGQNVTFRCDPISEHNRLYWYRQTLGQGPEFLTYFQNEAQLEKSRLLSDRFSAERPKGSFSTLEIQRTEQGDSAMYLCASSLDNSPLHFGNGTRLTVT.